This passage covers 2 T cell receptor beta chains from one sample sequenced in a study of T cells in pancreatic ductal adenocarcinoma. No neoadjuvant therapy was given to the selected pancreatic ductal adenocarcinoma patients before their surgery. Using immunoSEQ multiplex PCR, the repertoire was profiled, and TCRdb retains in-frame clones only, with some absent. Among roughly 100,000 clones listed, roughly 96% were seen once. The specimen sequenced was PBMCs. These receptors all stem from a human donor with pancreatic ductal adenocarcinoma.

This clone was observed once. The rearrangement joins TRBV7-9 to TRBJ2-3, with 8 bases aligning to TRBD2. CDR3 length: 17 amino acids. Germline V gives CDR1 SEHNR, CDR2 FQNEAQ (reference sequence). With 4 bases clipped from V and 0 bases from J, the junction kept 9 bases outside the gene matches. CDR3 amino acids: CASSYTSGRASTDTQYF. In DNA, the CDR3 is TGTGCCAGCAGCTATACTAGCGGCCGTGCTAGCACAGATACGCAGTATTTT.

The genes are TRBV2 and TRBJ2-3; no reliable D call. The CDR3 is made up of 13 amino acids. The germline V gene has CDR1 SNHLY and CDR2 FYNNEI. V dropped 4 bases and J dropped 9 bases, with 14 bases sitting between them. The CDR3 nucleotides read TGTGCCAGCAGTGGACAAGGCAGTTCAACGCAGTATTTT. Protein sequence: CASSGQGSSTQYF.